The 15 T cell receptor beta chains below all came from one sample that was sequenced in a study of blood T cell repertoires in COVID-19. TCRdb keeps only in-frame clones here, not all; method: immunoSEQ multiplex PCR. The sample holds about 85,000 clones, 80% to 90% seen once. Material: peripheral blood. Receptors originate from a woman of 80 years or more with acute or convalescent COVID-19.

The chain couples TRBV30 to TRBJ2-1; 15 nucleotides match TRBD2. After removal of 0 bases from V and 6 bases from J, the junction contained 3 bases not matched to a gene. Germline CDR1 and CDR2: GTSNPN and SVGIG (reference sequence). The CDR3 length is 16 residues. This CDR3 reads CAWSVQGLAGGNEQFF. The CDR3 region has the DNA TGTGCCTGGAGTGTACAGGGACTAGCGGGAGGCAATGAGCAGTTCTTC.

The rearrangement uses TRBV5-1 and TRBJ2-3; the match to TRBD2 covers 8 bases. V was clipped by 0 bases and J by 2 bases; unmatched bases: 8. Germline V gene sequence: CDR1 SGHRS, CDR2 YFSETQ. This CDR3 contains 17 residues. The CDR3 loop reads CASSLAPGGSPTDTQYF. The CDR3 nucleotides read TGCGCCAGCAGCTTGGCCCCGGGAGGGTCCCCCACAGATACGCAGTATTTT.

The chain has TRBV2 and TRBJ2-7, with 7 bases aligning to TRBD1. The germline V gene has CDR1 SNHLY and CDR2 FYNNEI. The CDR3 runs 15 residues. The V and J ends lost 0 bases and 0 bases, in that order; junction bases with no gene match: 2. Here the CDR3 DNA reads TGTGCCAGCAGTGAAGCAAGGGACAGCTCCTACGAGCAGTACTTC. This gives the protein CASSEARDSSYEQYF.

The chain recombines TRBV12-3 or TRBV12-4 with TRBJ2-5; D ambiguous. The CDR3 consists of 12 residues. V gave up 4 bases and J gave up 5 bases, with 8 bases separating them. The DNA for the CDR3 is TGTGCCAGCAGTTCCCTGACTGAGACCCAGTACTTC. This encodes CASSSLTETQYF.

V and J are TRBV29-1 and TRBJ1-1, with 9 nucleotides matching TRBD1. The CDR3 is made up of 13 amino acids. Trimming cost V 7 bases and J 4 bases; bases outside gene matches: 7. Germline V CDR1 and CDR2: SQVTM, ANQGSEA. The CDR3 DNA follows: TGCAGCGGACAACAGGGGGCTGTCACTGAAGCTTTCTTT. Amino acid sequence: CSGQQGAVTEAFF.

The rearrangement links TRBV9 to TRBJ2-7; D gene uncertain. The CDR3 runs to 13 residues. Germline V gene lookup returns CDR1 SGDLS and CDR2 YYNGEE. V shed 3 bases and J shed 3 bases, with 10 bases lying between them. CDR3 nucleotides: TGTGCCAGCAGCGCAAGCGACGGCTACGAGCAGTACTTC. Its protein is CASSASDGYEQYF.

V and J are TRBV6-1 and TRBJ1-2, with TRBD1 matching over 8 bases. The V and J ends lost 4 bases and 0 bases, in that order; junction bases with no gene match: 7. The germline V gene encodes CDR1 MNHNS and CDR2 SASEGT. CDR3 length: 16 residues. DNA of the CDR3: TGTGCCAGCAGTGCCAAAACGACAGGGGCTAACTATGGCTACACCTTC. Amino acids: CASSAKTTGANYGYTF.

V and J are TRBV27 and TRBJ2-2; D might be TRBD1 (6 bases). This CDR3 spans 16 amino acids. The V end lost 1 base, the J end lost 0 bases, and 9 bases lay between the germline ends. Germline V lookup: CDR1 MNHEY, CDR2 SMNVEV (reference sequence). The CDR3 loop reads CASSLWTASNTGELFF. The CDR3 DNA reads TGTGCCAGCAGTTTATGGACAGCCTCGAACACCGGGGAGCTGTTTTTT.

This clone was recorded only once. The CDR3 DNA follows: TGTGCCATCAGTGAGTCGTCGGCAGGGGGGACGAACACTGAAGCTTTCTTT. Its translation: CAISESSAGGTNTEAFF. This chain joins TRBV10-3 and TRBJ1-1, with TRBD1 identical over 7 bases. The CDR3 contains 17 residues. Germline V CDR1 and CDR2: ENHRY, SYGVKD. Losses at the gene ends were 0 bases for V and 1 base for J; bases not matched to a gene: 8.

This CDR3 reads CASSIIDSPLHF. Written as DNA, the CDR3 is TGTGCCAGTAGTATTATCGATTCACCCCTCCACTTT. The rearrangement links TRBV19 to TRBJ1-6, with D unresolved. The CDR3 totals 12 residues. In germline, CDR1 is LNHDA, CDR2 SQIVND (reference sequence). V shed 3 bases and J shed 8 bases, with 5 bases lying between them.

The chain joins TRBV9 to TRBJ2-1; 9 nucleotides align to TRBD2. The CDR3 is 17 amino acids. Germline-derived CDR1 and CDR2 are SGDLS and YYNGEE. J was trimmed by 8 bases and V by 3 bases; bases with no gene match: 15. The CDR3 loop reads CASSDRTGTSLVDEQFF. The CDR3 nucleotides are TGTGCCAGCAGCGACCGAACCGGGACTAGCTTAGTTGATGAGCAGTTCTTC.

The chain is built from TRBV2 and TRBJ1-3; D gene ambiguous. Trimming took off 10 bases at V and 0 bases at J, with 10 bases between the two ends. Germline CDR1 SNHLY, CDR2 FYNNEI. This CDR3 is built from 13 residues. CDR3 sequence reads: CATTETSGNTIYF. CDR3 DNA: TGTGCCACTACAGAAACCTCTGGAAACACCATATATTTT.

The V gene is TRBV5-6, the J gene TRBJ2-5; D remains ambiguous. This CDR3 comprises 13 residues. Germline CDR1 SGHDT, CDR2 YYEEEE. V lost 2 bases, J lost 3 bases, and 8 bases lay in between. The CDR3 DNA is TGTGCCAGCAGCTTTTCCACTAAAGAGACCCAGTACTTC. Translation gives CASSFSTKETQYF.

The DNA for the CDR3 is TGTGCCAGCAGCTTACCTGGGGACAGGGTCGATGAGCAGTTCTTC. Amino acid sequence: CASSLPGDRVDEQFF. The chain is built from TRBV7-3 and TRBJ2-1, with 9 bases matching TRBD1. The CDR3 covers 15 residues. CDR1 is SGHTA, CDR2 FQGTGA, per germline. Losses at the gene ends were 2 bases for V and 8 bases for J; bases not matched to a gene: 7.

This clone was seen once. The chain has TRBV7-2 and TRBJ2-3, with unresolved D. Trimming shortened V by 4 bases and J by 0 bases, and 8 bases separated the two germline ends. The CDR3 runs 14 residues. Germline V gene data show CDR1 as SGHTA and CDR2 as FQGNSA. In nucleotides, the CDR3 is TGTGCCAGCAGCTCCACTTCTAGCACAGATACGCAGTATTTT. Amino acids: CASSSTSSTDTQYF.